These 26 T cell receptor beta chains were all obtained from the same sample, sequenced in a study of Tregs in tolerant kidney transplant recipients. The protocol was immunoSEQ multiplex PCR, while the TCRdb copy is restricted to in-frame clones and leaves out a portion. Of about 81,000 clones listed, about 91% are singletons. The nonmyeloablative bone marrow transplants came from related graft donors, with transient mixed chimerism. The specimen comprised CD4+ T cells from blood (PBMCs), sampled 24 months after the transplant. The origin of the receptors is a human patient who received a combined kidney and bone marrow transplant. Some of the T cells might come from the graft donor.

In DNA, the CDR3 is TGTGCCAGCAGCTTAACAGGGGGCGTAAACGGCTACACCTTC. It encodes CASSLTGGVNGYTF. This rearrangement joins TRBV27 to TRBJ1-2, with 9 bases matching TRBD1. V trimming: 6 bases; J trimming: 8 bases; junction bases outside the gene matches: 10. Per germline, CDR1 MNHEY and CDR2 SMNVEV (reference sequence). The CDR3 extends over 14 amino acids.

The rearrangement links TRBV5-1 to TRBJ1-2; the D gene is possibly TRBD1 (6 bases). Germline CDR1 and CDR2: SGHRS and YFSETQ. This CDR3 is built from 15 residues. Between the trimmed V and J ends, which lost 0 bases and 8 bases, there was a span of 17 bases. The CDR3 loop is CASSLGARGPFGYTF. In nucleotides, the CDR3 is TGCGCCAGCAGCTTGGGAGCCAGGGGACCCTTCGGCTACACCTTC.

The chain recombines TRBV7-9 with TRBJ1-3, with 9 bases that match TRBD1. The CDR3 totals 17 residues. The junction had 10 bases not matched to a gene; V was cut back by 1 base and J by 6 bases. Germline CDR1 reads SEHNR; CDR2 reads FQNEAQ (reference sequence). This chain's CDR3 is CASSLVVGQGYENTIYF. CDR3 sequence (DNA): TGTGCCAGCAGCTTAGTTGTGGGACAGGGCTACGAAAACACCATATATTTT.

The V call is TRBV7-6, the J call TRBJ2-7; D remains unclear. This CDR3 contains 14 residues. The germline V and J ends were trimmed by 0 bases and 1 base, with 7 bases remaining between them. The germline gives CDR1 SGHVS, CDR2 FNYEAQ. CDR3 nucleotide sequence: TGTGCCAGCAGCTTAGCGCGGAATTCCTACGAGCAGTACTTC. Amino acid sequence: CASSLARNSYEQYF.

V and J are TRBV6-5 and TRBJ1-2, with TRBD1 matching 9 bases. The CDR3 runs 12 residues. The V segment lost 6 bases and the J segment 6 bases; nucleotides outside the gene matches: 2. The germline V gene has CDR1 MNHEY and CDR2 SVGAGI. In nucleotides, the CDR3 is TGTGCCAGCAGCAGGACAGGGGATGGCTACACCTTC. Translated: CASSRTGDGYTF.

The V gene is TRBV5-1, the J gene TRBJ2-1; 10 nucleotides align to TRBD2. The CDR3 contains 17 residues. Germline values: CDR1 SGHRS, CDR2 YFSETQ. With 3 bases clipped from V and 5 bases from J, the junction kept 11 bases outside the gene matches. CDR3 in amino acids: CASSSKRGGQNDNEQFF. Written as DNA, the CDR3 is TGCGCCAGCAGCTCGAAGCGGGGGGGCCAGAATGACAATGAGCAGTTCTTC.

About this clone itself: One end of the junction varies from germline; a read error may be responsible. This CDR3 is also generated by other DNA sequences in the sample. The chain uses TRBV7-2 and TRBJ1-2, with 9 positions matching TRBD1. This CDR3 has 15 amino acids. CDR1 is SGHTA, CDR2 FQGNSA, per germline. The CDR3 DNA sequence: TGTGCCAGCAGCACCCGGGACAGGGCATACTACGGCTACACCTTC. Its protein product is CASSTRDRAYYGYTF.

This clone was recorded only once. This sequence joins TRBV10-3 and TRBJ1-1; TRBD1 might be the D (5 bases). CDR1 and CDR2 from the germline V gene are ENHRY and SYGVKD. The CDR3 loop spans 16 amino acids. With 3 bases removed from V and 4 bases from J, the gap between germline ends came to 18 bases. The CDR3 loop is CAISDYGKGGVTEAFF. The CDR3 bases are TGTGCCATCAGTGATTACGGGAAGGGAGGGGTCACTGAAGCTTTCTTT.

The V and J genes are TRBV29-1 and TRBJ1-5; TRBD1 is a possible D gene (5 bases). The CDR3 length is 12 residues. V was cut by 0 bases and J by 7 bases, with 7 bases left in between. Germline CDR1 and CDR2: SQVTM and ANQGSEA. CDR3 in DNA: TGCAGCGTTGAAGACAAGGGGCAGCCCCAGCATTTT. Protein sequence: CSVEDKGQPQHF.

This chain uses TRBV30 with TRBJ2-7, with TRBD2 matching over 9 bases. From germline, CDR1 is GTSNPN and CDR2 SVGIG (reference sequence). The CDR3 extends over 15 amino acids. With 4 bases clipped from V and 2 bases from J, the junction kept 9 bases outside the gene matches. In DNA form, the CDR3 reads TGTGCCTGGATCAACTCGGCTAGCGGGGCCTACGAGCAGTACTTC. Translated, it gives CAWINSASGAYEQYF.

This rearrangement joins TRBV11-1 to TRBJ2-3; D ambiguous. The V gene's germline CDR1 is SGHAT and CDR2 FQDESV (reference sequence). The CDR3 spans 15 residues. V lost 0 bases to trimming and J lost 2 bases, with 9 bases between them. The chain's CDR3 is CASSLARVLTDTQYF. CDR3 DNA: TGTGCCAGCAGCTTAGCCCGGGTCCTCACAGATACGCAGTATTTT.

The chain couples TRBV7-8 to TRBJ1-3; 8 bases fit TRBD1. With V trimmed by 8 bases and J by 7 bases, 13 bases remained unmatched. In germline, CDR1 is SGHVS, CDR2 FQNEAQ. The CDR3 spans 15 residues. CDR3 sequence: CASRKTGGKENTIYF. For the CDR3, the DNA is TGTGCCAGCCGAAAAACAGGGGGAAAAGAGAACACCATATATTTT.

The chain joins TRBV7-2 to TRBJ2-7; TRBD1 agrees at 7 bases. Germline loops: CDR1 SGHTA, CDR2 FQGNSA. J was trimmed by 6 bases and V by 5 bases; bases with no gene match: 10. The CDR3 is made up of 14 amino acids. The chain's CDR3 is CASSLRWDRAEQYF. CDR3 DNA sequence: TGTGCCAGCAGCCTCCGGTGGGACAGAGCCGAGCAGTACTTC. Complete variable domain (other parts from reference TRBV7-2 and TRBJ2-7): GAGVSQSPSNKVTEKGKDVELRCDPISGHTALYWYRQSLGQGLEFLIYFQGNSAPDKSGLPSDRFSAERTGGSVSTLTIQRTQQEDSAVYLCASSLRWDRAEQYFGPGTRLTVT.

The chain's CDR3 is CAWSVGSSYNSPLHF. CDR3 sequence (DNA): TGTGCCTGGAGTGTCGGTAGCTCCTATAATTCACCCCTCCACTTT. This chain uses TRBV30 with TRBJ1-6; D ambiguous. V was pared by 0 bases and J by 0 bases, with 6 bases between. The germline gives CDR1 GTSNPN, CDR2 SVGIG (reference sequence). The CDR3 is 15 residues long. The whole variable domain, filled in from reference TRBV30 and TRBJ1-6, reads SQTIHQWPATLVQPVGSPLSLECTVEGTSNPNLYWYRQAAGRGLQLLFYSVGIGQISSEVPQNLSASRPQDRQFILSSKKLLLSDSGFYLCAWSVGSSYNSPLHFGNGTRLTVT.

This chain links TRBV4-2 with TRBJ2-5; 7 positions agree with TRBD2. CDR3 size: 16 residues. V lost 0 bases, J lost 4 bases, and 8 bases stayed unmatched. CDR1 and CDR2 from the germline V gene are LGHNA and YNFKEQ. As DNA, the CDR3 is TGTGCCAGCAGCCAAGAAGCGGGGAAAGCCCGAGAGACCCAGTACTTC. Amino acid sequence: CASSQEAGKARETQYF.

The J gene is TRBJ1-4, the V gene TRBV10-3, with TRBD1 as a possible D gene (6 bases). Germline V gene sequence: CDR1 ENHRY, CDR2 SYGVKD. The CDR3 consists of 17 residues. The V end was cut by 4 bases, the J end by 1 base, with 16 bases between. The CDR3 loop reads CAISGGPQGGTNEKLFF. CDR3 DNA sequence: TGTGCCATCAGTGGGGGCCCACAGGGTGGAACTAATGAAAAACTGTTTTTT.

J is TRBJ2-5 and V is TRBV30; D unresolved. Trimming removed 3 bases at V and 8 bases at J, with 13 bases between. Germline CDR1 reads GTSNPN; CDR2 reads SVGIG (reference sequence). There are 12 residues in the CDR3. CDR3 sequence (DNA): TGTGCCTGGAGGGTCCGACTCGGAACCCAGTACTTC. Amino acid sequence: CAWRVRLGTQYF.

This sequence joins TRBV28 and TRBJ2-7; D is possibly TRBD2 (6 bases). The CDR3 length is 14 residues. In germline, CDR1 is MDHEN, CDR2 SYDVKM. V was shortened by 5 bases and J by 4 bases, with 15 bases between the two germline ends. The CDR3 DNA follows: TGTGCCAGCAGTAGACTAGGGGTCGGTTACGAGCAGTACTTC. It translates to CASSRLGVGYEQYF.

Here the CDR3 reads CASGQGVDGTQYF. In DNA form, the CDR3 reads TGTGCCAGCGGGCAGGGGGTAGACGGGACCCAGTACTTC. J is TRBJ2-5 and V is TRBV6-1; 7 positions agree with TRBD1. Trimming cost V 8 bases and J 7 bases; bases outside gene matches: 10. Germline V gene sequence: CDR1 MNHNS, CDR2 SASEGT. This CDR3 has 13 residues.

This chain joins TRBV7-8 and TRBJ1-1; 9 positions match TRBD1. The V and J ends lost 3 bases and 4 bases, in that order; junction bases with no gene match: 6. From germline, CDR1 is SGHVS and CDR2 FQNEAQ. This CDR3 spans 15 amino acids. In nucleotides, the CDR3 is TGTGCCAGCAGCTTCCGACAGGGGGTTGGCACTGAAGCTTTCTTT. The encoded protein is CASSFRQGVGTEAFF.

This CDR3 reads CASSLRGRVAFF. The DNA for the CDR3 is TGTGCCAGCAGCTTAAGGGGCAGGGTAGCTTTCTTT. The V gene is TRBV7-2, the J gene TRBJ1-1, with D maybe TRBD1 (5 bases). The CDR3 consists of 12 residues. Germline V lookup: CDR1 SGHTA, CDR2 FQGNSA. Deletions cut 2 bases from V and 10 bases from J, with 11 bases between.

V is TRBV7-2 and J is TRBJ2-5; 8 bases align to TRBD2. The germline gives CDR1 SGHTA, CDR2 FQGNSA. V was pared by 3 bases and J by 2 bases, with 5 bases of the junction left unmatched. This CDR3 spans 15 amino acids. The CDR3 here is CASSFIRGGQETQYF. In DNA form, the CDR3 reads TGTGCCAGCAGCTTTATTCGGGGGGGTCAAGAGACCCAGTACTTC.

CDR3 DNA: TGTGCCAGCAGCTTGCGCGGGACAGGGAAGGGAGTGCAAGAGACCCAGTACTTC. Amino acid sequence: CASSLRGTGKGVQETQYF. The gene calls are TRBV7-3 and TRBJ2-5; TRBD1 aligns across 9 bases. The CDR3 length is 18 residues. Germline CDR1 is SGHTA and CDR2 is FQGTGA. V lost 3 bases and J lost 2; bases outside the gene matches: 13.

This clone showed up just a few times. The chain has TRBV6-1 and TRBJ2-7; D possibly corresponds to TRBD1 (5 bases). CDR3 length: 15 residues. From germline, CDR1 is MNHNS and CDR2 SASEGT. Trimming removed 6 bases from V and 3 bases from J, with 18 bases in between. CDR3: CASRGNTGPVYEQYF. The CDR3, as DNA: TGTGCCAGCAGGGGGAACACAGGTCCGGTCTACGAGCAGTACTTC.

The rearrangement joins TRBV5-1 to TRBJ2-7; possibly TRBD1 for D (6 bases). V lost 1 base and J lost 0, with 23 bases in between. There are 19 residues in the CDR3. CDR1 and CDR2 from the germline V gene are SGHRS and YFSETQ. The CDR3 loop reads CASSLQLETGSLSSYEQYF. In nucleotides, the CDR3 is TGCGCCAGCAGCTTGCAATTGGAGACAGGTAGCCTAAGCTCCTACGAGCAGTACTTC.

V is TRBV5-6 and J is TRBJ1-2; 8 bases agree with TRBD1. This CDR3 region has 16 residues. Germline loops: CDR1 SGHDT, CDR2 YYEEEE. J lost 8 bases, V lost 4 bases, and 16 bases had no gene match. CDR3 bases: TGTGCCAGCAGCATTGAATTTCGGACAGGGAGGTTGGGCTACACCTTC. Protein: CASSIEFRTGRLGYTF.